These 25 T cell receptor beta chains originate from one sample sequenced in a study of blood T cell repertoires in COVID-19. Repertoires were generated with immunoSEQ multiplex PCR, while TCRdb's copy carries only in-frame clones and drops some. Of fewer than 90,000 clones in the sample, roughly 96% were seen once. The sequenced sample was peripheral blood. These receptor sequences come from a human donor with active COVID-19. The donor label of this sample is uncertain.

The V gene is TRBV21-1, the J gene TRBJ2-7; the D call in the table, TRBD2, was not verified against the DNA. TRBV21-1 is recorded as a pseudogene. The CDR3 has 14 residues. CDR3 nucleotides: TGTGCCAGCGTGAGGCGGGGGGACCCCTACGAGCAGTACTTC. As protein: CASVRRGDPYEQYF.

The V and J genes are TRBV4-3 and TRBJ2-7; D unclear. V was shortened by 0 bases and J by 0 bases, with 3 bases between the two germline ends. CDR1 LGHNA and CDR2 YSLEER come from the germline V gene. The CDR3 spans 13 residues. This CDR3 reads CASSQDRSYEQYF. The CDR3 nucleotides are TGCGCCAGCAGCCAAGACCGCTCCTACGAGCAGTACTTC.

This chain uses TRBV9 with TRBJ1-4; D perhaps matches TRBD1 (5 bases). Germline assignment: CDR1 SGDLS and CDR2 YYNGEE. The CDR3 length is 16 residues. The V end lost 4 bases, the J end lost 0 bases, and 13 bases lay between the germline ends. The DNA for the CDR3 is TGTGCCAGCAGCCCGCGGGGGGGGGCAACTAATGAAAAACTGTTTTTT. It specifies CASSPRGGATNEKLFF.

The DNA for the CDR3 is TGTGCCATCGCCCAGGCTATTGAGCAGTTCTTC. It is translated as CAIAQAIEQFF. The chain couples TRBV27 to TRBJ2-1; D unclear. V was trimmed by 10 bases and J by 9 bases, leaving 13 bases between them. This CDR3 comprises 11 residues. Germline assignment: CDR1 MNHEY and CDR2 SMNVEV (reference sequence).

This clone was found once. The chain links TRBV20-1 to TRBJ2-7; the match to TRBD1 covers 7 bases. This CDR3 contains 11 residues. Germline-derived CDR1 and CDR2 are DFQATT and SNEGSKA (reference sequence). Trimming cost V 5 bases and J 6 bases; bases outside gene matches: 4. CDR3: CSAGQAGEQYF. Here the CDR3 DNA reads TGCAGTGCTGGACAGGCGGGCGAGCAGTACTTC.

This chain joins TRBV29-1 and TRBJ2-5, with 8 nucleotides matching TRBD1. The CDR3 runs to 13 residues. The germline V gene encodes CDR1 SQVTM and CDR2 ANQGSEA. V was pared by 6 bases and J by 5 bases, with 8 bases of the junction left unmatched. The CDR3 region is CSVGTGLVETQYF. CDR3 sequence (DNA): TGCAGCGTAGGGACAGGTTTGGTCGAGACCCAGTACTTC. Full variable domain (outside the CDR3, taken from reference TRBV29-1 and TRBJ2-5): SAVISQKPSRDICQRGTSLTIQCQVDSQVTMMFWYRQQPGQSLTLIATANQGSEATYESGFVIDKFPISRPNLTFSTLTVSNMSPEDSSIYLCSVGTGLVETQYFGPGTRLLVL.

The V gene is TRBV5-6, the J gene TRBJ2-2; 9 bases fit TRBD2. Losses at the gene ends were 0 bases for V and 6 bases for J; bases not matched to a gene: 6. The CDR3 has 16 residues. CDR1 and CDR2 (germline): SGHDT, YYEEEE. The CDR3 DNA is TGTGCCAGCAGCTTGGGAAAAATAGCGGGGGCCGGGGAGCTGTTTTTT. Its protein product is CASSLGKIAGAGELFF.

The V call is TRBV6-1, the J call TRBJ2-2, with TRBD1 as a possible D gene (5 bases). CDR3 size: 16 residues. Germline V gene data show CDR1 as MNHNS and CDR2 as SASEGT. Trimming cost V 2 bases and J 1 base, with 11 bases left between them. CDR3 nucleotide sequence: TGTGCCAGCAGTGAAAGGGGATTTGAGAACACCGGGGAGCTGTTTTTT. Translated: CASSERGFENTGELFF.

The V and J genes are TRBV7-9 and TRBJ2-5; perhaps TRBD1 as D (5 bases). This CDR3 is built from 15 residues. V lost 1 base and J 2 bases, leaving 11 bases between the germline ends. Germline loops: CDR1 SEHNR, CDR2 FQNEAQ (reference sequence). The CDR3 reads CASSLVMGLQETQYF. The CDR3 region has the DNA TGTGCCAGCAGCTTAGTTATGGGGCTTCAAGAGACCCAGTACTTC.

The chain has TRBV3-1 (or the pseudogene TRBV3-2) and TRBJ2-7, with D unresolved. Trimming cost V 5 bases and J 7 bases, with 9 bases left between them. This CDR3 region has 11 residues. Germline V CDR1 and CDR2: LGHDT, YNNKEL (reference sequence). The CDR3 nucleotides read TGTGCCAGCAGCTTCGCCCGGGAGCAGTACTTC. This encodes CASSFAREQYF.

The V and J genes are TRBV24-1 and TRBJ1-4, with D possibly being TRBD1 (6 bases). From germline, CDR1 is KGHDR and CDR2 SFDVKD. Trimming took off 3 bases at V and 7 bases at J, with 14 bases between the two ends. The CDR3 totals 15 residues. The CDR3 DNA reads TGTGCCACCAGTGATCCCGGGACATCGGCTGAAAAACTGTTTTTT. This sequence encodes CATSDPGTSAEKLFF.

The rearrangement uses TRBV7-2 and TRBJ2-5; D is possibly TRBD1 (6 bases). The V end was cut by 3 bases, the J end by 5 bases, with 16 bases between. The length of the CDR3 is 15 residues. CDR1 is SGHTA, CDR2 FQGNSA, per germline. The CDR3, as DNA: TGTGCCAGCAGCTTTCCCAGGGGCTTAGTCGAGACCCAGTACTTC. This gives the protein CASSFPRGLVETQYF.

The gene calls are TRBV19 and TRBJ1-2; D may be TRBD1 (6 bases). Per germline, CDR1 LNHDA and CDR2 SQIVND (reference sequence). V was clipped by 3 bases and J by 2 bases, with 13 bases between them. The CDR3 length is 15 residues. CDR3 nucleotide sequence: TGTGCCAGTAGTATCGGGGGGCAATACAACTATGGCTACACCTTC. It codes for CASSIGGQYNYGYTF.

Only one count was recorded for this clone. The V call is TRBV19, the J call TRBJ1-2, with 7 bases aligning to TRBD1. V was pared by 3 bases and J by 2 bases, with 0 bases of the junction left unmatched. CDR3 size: 13 residues. Per the germline V gene, CDR1 is LNHDA and CDR2 is SQIVND (reference sequence). For the CDR3, the DNA is TGTGCCAGTAGTATGACAGGGAACTATGGCTACACCTTC. This gives the protein CASSMTGNYGYTF.

V usage is TRBV3-1 (or the pseudogene TRBV3-2) and J usage is TRBJ1-1, with 11 bases matching TRBD1. CDR1 and CDR2 from the germline V gene are LGHDT and YNNKEL (reference sequence). Trimming removed 5 bases from V and 3 bases from J; junction bases left unmatched: 2. CDR3 size: 14 residues. The CDR3 coding sequence is TGTGCCAGCAGCACGGGACAGGGGGACACTGAAGCTTTCTTT. The encoded protein is CASSTGQGDTEAFF.

The V and J genes are TRBV5-5 and TRBJ2-6; D not resolved. Germline V gene data show CDR1 as SGHKS and CDR2 as YYEKEE (reference sequence). Trimming shortened V by 4 bases and J by 9 bases, and 14 bases separated the two germline ends. The CDR3 has 14 amino acids. The CDR3 nucleotides are TGTGCCAGCAGCCCAATGGGCCGAATCAACGTCCTGACTTTC. Amino acids: CASSPMGRINVLTF.

Concerning this clone: The junction does not match germline at one end; this may be a read error. The V gene is TRBV11-3, the J gene TRBJ2-7; D is possibly TRBD2 (6 bases). The CDR3 has 14 residues. The germline V gene encodes CDR1 SGHNT and CDR2 YENEEA. CDR3 in DNA: TGTGCCAGCAGCTTACGGGACTCCTCCCACGAGCAGTACTTC. This encodes CASSLRDSSHEQYF.

This clone came up once. This chain connects TRBV6-4 to TRBJ1-2; tentatively, D is TRBD1 (5 bases). Per the germline V gene, CDR1 is MRHNA and CDR2 is SNTAGT. CDR3 size: 15 residues. V was clipped by 8 bases and J by 0 bases, with 16 bases between them. The CDR3 DNA sequence: TGTGCCAGCGCAATCGAGCAGGGTTCTAACTATGGCTACACCTTC. Translating it yields CASAIEQGSNYGYTF.

This clone was seen more than once but under ten times. The genes are TRBV4-1 and TRBJ1-5, with D maybe TRBD1 (5 bases). Trimming left V 4 bases short and J 8 bases short, with 15 bases between. Germline V gene sequence: CDR1 MGHRA, CDR2 YSYEKL. The CDR3 loop spans 14 amino acids. The CDR3 loop reads CASSLVGGAEPQHF. The CDR3 bases are TGCGCCAGCAGCCTTGTTGGAGGGGCAGAGCCCCAGCATTTT.

The rearrangement links TRBV4-3 to TRBJ2-5; 7 bases match TRBD2. CDR1 and CDR2 from the germline V gene are LGHNA and YSLEER. This CDR3 spans 14 amino acids. J gave up 2 bases and V 2 bases, and 2 bases lay outside the gene matches. This chain's CDR3 is CASSQWGLQETQYF. CDR3 DNA: TGCGCCAGCAGCCAATGGGGACTACAAGAGACCCAGTACTTC.

The chain is built from TRBV5-1 and TRBJ1-3, with no clear D. Germline V gives CDR1 SGHRS, CDR2 YFSETQ. V shed 3 bases and J shed 2 bases, with 6 bases lying between them. The CDR3 has 13 residues. CDR3 amino acids: CASSSNAGNTIYF. The CDR3 DNA is TGCGCCAGCAGCTCCAATGCTGGAAACACCATATATTTT.

The V gene is TRBV6-5, the J gene TRBJ1-5; 7 nucleotides agree with TRBD1. J lost 4 bases, V lost 6 bases, and 9 bases had no gene match. CDR3 length: 15 residues. Germline V gene data show CDR1 as MNHEY and CDR2 as SVGAGI. The CDR3 bases are TGTGCCAGCAGCTCAGGACAGGTGAAAAATCAGCCCCAGCATTTT. It translates to CASSSGQVKNQPQHF.

CDR3 residues: CASSPQGNYGYTF. The CDR3 DNA follows: TGTGCCAGCTCACCACAGGGGAACTATGGCTACACCTTC. The chain combines TRBV18 with TRBJ1-2, with D possibly matching TRBD1 (5 bases). The V gene's germline CDR1 is KGHSH and CDR2 LQKENI. V lost 1 base to trimming and J lost 2 bases, with 5 bases between them. This CDR3 spans 13 amino acids.

The DNA of the CDR3 is TGTGCCAGCAGCTTGGGCGGGGGCCGATACAATGAGCAGTTCTTC. This codes for CASSLGGGRYNEQFF. The chain is built from TRBV5-4 and TRBJ2-1; possibly TRBD2 for D (7 bases). This CDR3 region has 15 residues. CDR1 is SGHNT, CDR2 YYREEE, per germline (reference sequence). The V gene lost 0 bases and the J gene lost 4 bases, with 11 bases spanning the gap.

J is TRBJ1-5 and V is TRBV5-6; 7 nucleotides agree with TRBD1. The CDR3 runs 15 residues. The germline V gene has CDR1 SGHDT and CDR2 YYEEEE. V was clipped by 3 bases and J by 5 bases; unmatched bases: 8. The CDR3 DNA reads as TGTGCCAGCAGCTCGTTCGACAGGGAGGATCAGCCCCAGCATTTT. Translation gives CASSSFDREDQPQHF.